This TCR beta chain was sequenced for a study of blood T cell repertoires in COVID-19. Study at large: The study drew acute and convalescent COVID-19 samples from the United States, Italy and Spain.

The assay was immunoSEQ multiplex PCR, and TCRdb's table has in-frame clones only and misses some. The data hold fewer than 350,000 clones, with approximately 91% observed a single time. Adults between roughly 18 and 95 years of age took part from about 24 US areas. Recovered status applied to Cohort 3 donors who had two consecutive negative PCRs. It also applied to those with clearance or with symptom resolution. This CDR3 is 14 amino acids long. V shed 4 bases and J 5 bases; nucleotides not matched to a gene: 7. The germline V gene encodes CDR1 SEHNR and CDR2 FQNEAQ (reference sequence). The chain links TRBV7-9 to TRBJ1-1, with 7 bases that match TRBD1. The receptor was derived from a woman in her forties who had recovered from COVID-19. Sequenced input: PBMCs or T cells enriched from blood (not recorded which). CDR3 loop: CASSSNRGLTEAFF. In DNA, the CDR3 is TGTGCCAGCAGCTCAAACAGGGGTCTGACTGAAGCTTTCTTT.